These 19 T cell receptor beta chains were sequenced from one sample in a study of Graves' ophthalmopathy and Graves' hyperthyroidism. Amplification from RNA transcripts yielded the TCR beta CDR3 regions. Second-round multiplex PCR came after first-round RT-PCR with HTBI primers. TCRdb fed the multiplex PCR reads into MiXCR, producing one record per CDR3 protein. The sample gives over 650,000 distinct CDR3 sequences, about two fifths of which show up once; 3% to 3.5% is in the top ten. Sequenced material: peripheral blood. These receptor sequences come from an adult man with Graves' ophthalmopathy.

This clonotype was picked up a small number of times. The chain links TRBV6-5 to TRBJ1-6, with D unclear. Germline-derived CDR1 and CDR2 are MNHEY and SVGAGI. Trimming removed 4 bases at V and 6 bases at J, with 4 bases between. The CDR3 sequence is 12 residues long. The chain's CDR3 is CASSSLNSPLHF. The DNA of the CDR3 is TGTGCCAGCAGTTCCCTTAATTCACCCCTCCACTTT.

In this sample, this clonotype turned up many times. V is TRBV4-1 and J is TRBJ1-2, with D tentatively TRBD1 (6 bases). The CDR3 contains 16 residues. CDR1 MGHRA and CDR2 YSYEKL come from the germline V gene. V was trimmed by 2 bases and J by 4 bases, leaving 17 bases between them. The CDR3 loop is CASSQRRAGVGYGYTF. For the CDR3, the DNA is TGCGCCAGCAGCCAACGACGGGCAGGGGTTGGCTATGGCTACACCTTC.

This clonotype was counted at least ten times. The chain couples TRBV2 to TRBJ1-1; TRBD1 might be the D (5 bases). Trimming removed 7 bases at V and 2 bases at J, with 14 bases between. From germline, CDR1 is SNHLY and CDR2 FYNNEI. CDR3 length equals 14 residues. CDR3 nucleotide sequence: TGTGCCAGCACCGAGCCAGGGCGTAACACTGAAGCTTTCTTT. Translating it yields CASTEPGRNTEAFF.

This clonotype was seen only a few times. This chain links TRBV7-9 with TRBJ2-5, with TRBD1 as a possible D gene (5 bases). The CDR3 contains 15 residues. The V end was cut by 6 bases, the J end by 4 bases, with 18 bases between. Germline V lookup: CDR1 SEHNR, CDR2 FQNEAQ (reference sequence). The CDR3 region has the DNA TGTGCCAGCAGTCCAGCCGCTGGGGCAGGAGAGACCCAGTACTTC. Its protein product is CASSPAAGAGETQYF.

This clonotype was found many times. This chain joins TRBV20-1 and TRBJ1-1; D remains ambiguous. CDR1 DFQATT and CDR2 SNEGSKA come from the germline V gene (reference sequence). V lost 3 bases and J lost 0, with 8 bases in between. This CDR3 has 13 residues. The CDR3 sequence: CSARQQVNTEAFF. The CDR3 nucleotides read TGCAGTGCTAGGCAGCAGGTGAACACTGAAGCTTTCTTT.

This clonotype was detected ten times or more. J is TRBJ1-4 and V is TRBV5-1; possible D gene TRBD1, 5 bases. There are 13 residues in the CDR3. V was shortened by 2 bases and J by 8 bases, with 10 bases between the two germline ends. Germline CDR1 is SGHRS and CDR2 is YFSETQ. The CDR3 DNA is TGCGCCAGCAGCTTCTCAGGGCGGGAAAAACTGTTTTTT. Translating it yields CASSFSGREKLFF. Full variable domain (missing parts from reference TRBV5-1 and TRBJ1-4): KAGVTQTPRYLIKTRGQQVTLSCSPISGHRSVSWYQQTPGQGLQFLFEYFSETQRNKGNFPGRFSGRQFSNSRSEMNVSTLELGDSALYLCASSFSGREKLFFGSGTQLSVL.

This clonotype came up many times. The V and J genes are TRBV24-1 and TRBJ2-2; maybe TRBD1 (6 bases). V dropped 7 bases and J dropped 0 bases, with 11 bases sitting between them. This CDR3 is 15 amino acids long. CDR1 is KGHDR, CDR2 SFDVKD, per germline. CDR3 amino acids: CATRGAQTNTGELFF. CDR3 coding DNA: TGTGCCACCAGGGGGGCCCAGACGAACACCGGGGAGCTGTTTTTT.

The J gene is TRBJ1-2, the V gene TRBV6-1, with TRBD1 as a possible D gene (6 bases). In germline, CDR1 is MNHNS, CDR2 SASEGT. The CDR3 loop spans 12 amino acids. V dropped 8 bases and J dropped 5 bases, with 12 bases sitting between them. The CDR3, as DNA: TGTGCCAGCGGATACAGGGAATATGGCTACACCTTC. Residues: CASGYREYGYTF.

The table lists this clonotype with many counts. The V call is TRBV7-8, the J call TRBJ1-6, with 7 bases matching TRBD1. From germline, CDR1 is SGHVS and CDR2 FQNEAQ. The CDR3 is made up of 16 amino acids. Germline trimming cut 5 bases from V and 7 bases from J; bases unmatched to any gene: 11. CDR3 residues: CASSAPTQGWNSPLHF. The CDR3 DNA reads TGTGCCAGCAGCGCTCCAACACAGGGGTGGAATTCACCCCTCCACTTT. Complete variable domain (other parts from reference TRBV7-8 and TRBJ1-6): GAGVSQSPRYKVAKRGQDVALRCDPISGHVSLFWYQQALGQGPEFLTYFQNEAQLDKSGLPSDRFFAERPEGSVSTLKIQRTQQEDSAVYLCASSAPTQGWNSPLHFGNGTRLTVT.

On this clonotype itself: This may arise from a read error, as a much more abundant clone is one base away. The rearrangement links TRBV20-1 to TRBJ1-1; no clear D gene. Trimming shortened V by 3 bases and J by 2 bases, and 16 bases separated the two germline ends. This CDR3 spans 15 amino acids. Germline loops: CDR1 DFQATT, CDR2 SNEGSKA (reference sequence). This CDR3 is CSARAGSSLNTEAFF. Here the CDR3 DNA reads TGCAGTGCTAGGGCAGGTTCGTCACTCAACACTGAAGCTTTCTTT.

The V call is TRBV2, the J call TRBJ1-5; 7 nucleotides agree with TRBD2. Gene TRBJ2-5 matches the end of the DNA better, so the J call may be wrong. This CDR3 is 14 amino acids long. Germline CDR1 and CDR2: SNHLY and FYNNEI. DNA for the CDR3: TGTGCCAGCAGTGGGGACTATAGCAATCAGCCCCAGTACTTC. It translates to CASSGDYSNQPQYF.

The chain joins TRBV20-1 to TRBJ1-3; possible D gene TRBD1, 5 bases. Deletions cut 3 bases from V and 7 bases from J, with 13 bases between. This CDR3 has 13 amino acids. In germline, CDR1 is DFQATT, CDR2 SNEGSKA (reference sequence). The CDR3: CSASQRGRNTIYF. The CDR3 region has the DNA TGCAGTGCTAGTCAGAGGGGCAGGAACACCATATATTTT.

The CDR3 is CASSRGSGRDTEAFF. DNA of the CDR3: TGTGCCAGCAGTCGGGGGTCGGGGAGGGACACTGAAGCTTTCTTT. The gene calls are TRBV7-9 and TRBJ1-1, with a weak D call TRBD1 (5 bases). This CDR3 is built from 15 residues. Germline V CDR1 and CDR2: SEHNR, FQNEAQ (reference sequence). The V end was cut by 6 bases, the J end by 3 bases, with 17 bases between.

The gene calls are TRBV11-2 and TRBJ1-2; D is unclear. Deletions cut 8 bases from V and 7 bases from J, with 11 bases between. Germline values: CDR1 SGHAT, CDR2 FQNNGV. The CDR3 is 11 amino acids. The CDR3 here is CASASGVGYTF. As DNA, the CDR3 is TGTGCCAGCGCCAGTGGTGTTGGCTACACCTTC.

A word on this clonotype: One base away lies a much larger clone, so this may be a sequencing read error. The CDR3 nucleotides are TGTGCCGGCAGCCAAGGATACGGGAGGGAGCAGTACTTC. It is translated as CAGSQGYGREQYF. The V call is TRBV2, the J call TRBJ2-7; 7 bases map to TRBD2. CDR1 SNHLY and CDR2 FYNNEI come from the germline V gene. The CDR3 is 13 residues long.

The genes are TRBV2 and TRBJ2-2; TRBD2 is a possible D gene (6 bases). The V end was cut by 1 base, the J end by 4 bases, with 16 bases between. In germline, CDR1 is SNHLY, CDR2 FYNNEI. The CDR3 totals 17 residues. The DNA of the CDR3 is TGTGCCAGCAGTGAAGTCCGGGGGAGGTATGGCACCGGGGAGCTGTTTTTT. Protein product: CASSEVRGRYGTGELFF.

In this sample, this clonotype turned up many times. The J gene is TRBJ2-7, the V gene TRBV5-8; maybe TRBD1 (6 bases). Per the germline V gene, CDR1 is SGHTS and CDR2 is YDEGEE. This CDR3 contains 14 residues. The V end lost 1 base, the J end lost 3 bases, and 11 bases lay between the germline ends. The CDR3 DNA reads TGTGCCAGCAGCTTGAGGGGGATGGACTACGAGCAGTACTTC. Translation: CASSLRGMDYEQYF.

Written as DNA, the CDR3 is TGTGCCAGCAGCTTAGGTGTGCTAGCGTGGGAGCAGTACTTC. It is translated as CASSLGVLAWEQYF. V is TRBV7-6 and J is TRBJ2-7, with D tentatively TRBD2 (6 bases). V was shortened by 1 base and J by 7 bases, with 14 bases between the two germline ends. CDR1 and CDR2 from the germline V gene are SGHVS and FNYEAQ. This CDR3 spans 14 amino acids.

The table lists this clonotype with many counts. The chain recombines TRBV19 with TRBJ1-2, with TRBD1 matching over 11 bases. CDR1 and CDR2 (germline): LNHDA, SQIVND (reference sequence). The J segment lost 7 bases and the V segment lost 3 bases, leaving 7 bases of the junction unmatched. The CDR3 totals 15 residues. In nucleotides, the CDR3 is TGTGCCAGTAGTATTGGCGTGGGACAGGGGGGTGGCTACACCTTC. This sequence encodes CASSIGVGQGGGYTF. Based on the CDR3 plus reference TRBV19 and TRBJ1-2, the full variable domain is DGGITQSPKYLFRKEGQNVTLSCEQNLNHDAMYWYRQDPGQGLRLIYYSQIVNDFQKGDIAEGYSVSREKKESFPLTVTSAQKNPTAFYLCASSIGVGQGGGYTFGSGTRLTVV.